This section outlines one T cell receptor beta chain sequence together with its context. The antigen remains unidentified. PCR primers comprised 60 Vbeta and 13 Jbeta primers. Some clones are missing from TCRdb's copy, which holds only in-frame ones; the method was immunoSEQ multiplex PCR. The sample carries a few hundred thousand clones, roughly 80% recorded once. This specimen belongs to a study of cytomegalovirus exposure and HLA in healthy donors. Notes on the study in general: Association of roughly 17,000 TCR beta sequences with HLA alleles was found at 0.05 false discovery rate in a later analysis. Earlier findings revealed that most TCR beta V segments proved productive either about 87% or about 30% of the time.

The TCR was taken from a girl aged 10-17 years in good health and CMV-seronegative. The sample was PBMCs.

In DNA form, the CDR3 reads TGTGCCAGCAGCATATTAGACAGGGGGAATGGCTACACCTTC. Residues: CASSILDRGNGYTF. The gene calls are TRBV4-2 and TRBJ1-2, with TRBD1 identical over 9 bases. The V and J ends lost 5 bases and 6 bases, in that order; junction bases with no gene match: 7. CDR1 is LGHNA, CDR2 YNFKEQ, per germline. The CDR3 length is 14 residues.